This record covers a single T cell receptor beta chain. Its antigen is not identified. PCR involved 60 Vbeta and 13 Jbeta primers. This table comes from immunoSEQ multiplex PCR, and its TCRdb copy is limited to in-frame clones, with some not included. Here the sample spans roughly 120,000 clones, 73% being singletons. From germline, CDR1 is MRHNA and CDR2 SNTAGT. This CDR3 has 15 amino acids. Germline trimming cut 10 bases from V and 5 bases from J; bases unmatched to any gene: 13. The record originates from a study of cytomegalovirus exposure and HLA in healthy donors. Study-wide results and limits: Investigators reported fewer than 200 TCR beta chains as tied to cytomegalovirus. Generally TCR sequences proved uncommon, though certain public TCRs appeared in numerous donors.

The sequence was obtained from a woman between 40 and 55 years old in good health and CMV-seropositive. The chain joins TRBV6-4 to TRBJ2-1; 8 bases fit TRBD2. Sample: PBMCs. This CDR3 reads CATRPEREPNNEQFF. CDR3 sequence (DNA): TGTGCCACCAGACCCGAGCGGGAGCCAAACAATGAGCAGTTCTTC.